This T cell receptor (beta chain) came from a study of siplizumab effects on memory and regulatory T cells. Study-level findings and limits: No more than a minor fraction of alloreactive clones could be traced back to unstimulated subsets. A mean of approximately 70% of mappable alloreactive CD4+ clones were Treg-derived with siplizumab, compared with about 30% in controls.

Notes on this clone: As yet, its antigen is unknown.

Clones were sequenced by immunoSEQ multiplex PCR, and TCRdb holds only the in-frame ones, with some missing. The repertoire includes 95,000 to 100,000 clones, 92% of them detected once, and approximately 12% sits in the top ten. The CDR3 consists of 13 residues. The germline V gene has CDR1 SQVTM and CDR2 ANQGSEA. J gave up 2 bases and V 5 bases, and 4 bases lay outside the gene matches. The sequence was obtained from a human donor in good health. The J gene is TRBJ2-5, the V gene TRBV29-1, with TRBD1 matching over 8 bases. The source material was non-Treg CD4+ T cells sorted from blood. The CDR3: CSVRDRKQETQYF. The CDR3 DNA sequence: TGCAGCGTTCGGGACAGGAAACAAGAGACCCAGTACTTC.